These 6 T cell receptor beta chains originate from one sample sequenced in a study of blood T cell repertoires in COVID-19. Measured with immunoSEQ multiplex PCR; TCRdb has only the in-frame clones, and not every one. The sample gives under 250,000 clones, approximately 84% of which show up once; less than 8% is in the top ten. The sample was peripheral blood. All receptors derive from a woman aged 45-60 years with active or convalescent COVID-19.

This rearrangement joins TRBV2 to TRBJ1-5; perhaps TRBD1 as D (6 bases). V lost 8 bases to trimming and J lost 2 bases, with 16 bases between them. The CDR3 totals 15 residues. Germline-derived CDR1 and CDR2 are SNHLY and FYNNEI. Here the CDR3 DNA reads TGTGCCAGCTCAGGTCAACAGGGTGGCAATCAGCCCCAGCATTTT. This gives the protein CASSGQQGGNQPQHF.

V is TRBV28 and J is TRBJ1-5; D may be TRBD1 (5 bases). This CDR3 contains 16 residues. Germline values: CDR1 MDHEN, CDR2 SYDVKM. The ends were cut back, 10 bases at V and 0 bases at J, with 19 bases in the middle. CDR3 protein: CAISMGGSFSNQPQHF. The CDR3 bases are TGTGCCATTTCGATGGGGGGTTCCTTTAGCAATCAGCCCCAGCATTTT.

In its sample, this clone was seen once. V usage is TRBV5-4 and J usage is TRBJ2-7, with D unresolved. V lost 0 bases, J lost 0 bases, and 4 bases lay in between. Per germline, CDR1 SGHNT and CDR2 YYREEE (reference sequence). The CDR3 has 13 residues. CDR3 coding DNA: TGTGCCAGCAGCTTGGTCGGCTCCTACGAGCAGTACTTC. Its translation: CASSLVGSYEQYF.

The CDR3 loop reads CASRDTSYEQYV. The CDR3, as DNA: TGTGCCAGCCGGGACACCTCGTACGAGCAGTACGTC. The rearrangement links TRBV6-5 to TRBJ2-7, with TRBD1 as a possible D gene (6 bases). The CDR3 extends over 12 amino acids. Germline CDR1 reads MNHEY; CDR2 reads SVGAGI. V was clipped by 8 bases and J by 4 bases, with 12 bases between them.

The rearrangement joins TRBV11-3 to TRBJ2-1; 9 bases are a match to TRBD2. In germline, CDR1 is SGHNT, CDR2 YENEEA. The J segment lost 3 bases and the V segment lost 5 bases, leaving 5 bases of the junction unmatched. This CDR3 has 15 amino acids. The CDR3 here is CASSPTSGLYNEQFF. CDR3 coding DNA: TGTGCCAGCAGCCCGACTAGCGGCCTCTACAATGAGCAGTTCTTC. The variable domain in full, with the rest retrieved from reference TRBV11-3 and TRBJ2-1, is EAGVVQSPRYKIIEKKQPVAFWCNPISGHNTLYWYLQNLGQGPELLIRYENEEAVDDSQLPKDRFSAERLKGVDSTLKIQPAELGDSAVYLCASSPTSGLYNEQFFGPGTRLTVL.

The chain combines TRBV6-5 with TRBJ1-3; no clear D. The CDR3 is 14 amino acids. V dropped 6 bases and J dropped 11 bases, with 20 bases sitting between them. Germline V gene sequence: CDR1 MNHEY, CDR2 SVGAGI. The DNA for the CDR3 is TGTGCCAGCAGCCTAAGGGCCTCCAGCGGGGCCATATATTTT. Amino acid sequence: CASSLRASSGAIYF.